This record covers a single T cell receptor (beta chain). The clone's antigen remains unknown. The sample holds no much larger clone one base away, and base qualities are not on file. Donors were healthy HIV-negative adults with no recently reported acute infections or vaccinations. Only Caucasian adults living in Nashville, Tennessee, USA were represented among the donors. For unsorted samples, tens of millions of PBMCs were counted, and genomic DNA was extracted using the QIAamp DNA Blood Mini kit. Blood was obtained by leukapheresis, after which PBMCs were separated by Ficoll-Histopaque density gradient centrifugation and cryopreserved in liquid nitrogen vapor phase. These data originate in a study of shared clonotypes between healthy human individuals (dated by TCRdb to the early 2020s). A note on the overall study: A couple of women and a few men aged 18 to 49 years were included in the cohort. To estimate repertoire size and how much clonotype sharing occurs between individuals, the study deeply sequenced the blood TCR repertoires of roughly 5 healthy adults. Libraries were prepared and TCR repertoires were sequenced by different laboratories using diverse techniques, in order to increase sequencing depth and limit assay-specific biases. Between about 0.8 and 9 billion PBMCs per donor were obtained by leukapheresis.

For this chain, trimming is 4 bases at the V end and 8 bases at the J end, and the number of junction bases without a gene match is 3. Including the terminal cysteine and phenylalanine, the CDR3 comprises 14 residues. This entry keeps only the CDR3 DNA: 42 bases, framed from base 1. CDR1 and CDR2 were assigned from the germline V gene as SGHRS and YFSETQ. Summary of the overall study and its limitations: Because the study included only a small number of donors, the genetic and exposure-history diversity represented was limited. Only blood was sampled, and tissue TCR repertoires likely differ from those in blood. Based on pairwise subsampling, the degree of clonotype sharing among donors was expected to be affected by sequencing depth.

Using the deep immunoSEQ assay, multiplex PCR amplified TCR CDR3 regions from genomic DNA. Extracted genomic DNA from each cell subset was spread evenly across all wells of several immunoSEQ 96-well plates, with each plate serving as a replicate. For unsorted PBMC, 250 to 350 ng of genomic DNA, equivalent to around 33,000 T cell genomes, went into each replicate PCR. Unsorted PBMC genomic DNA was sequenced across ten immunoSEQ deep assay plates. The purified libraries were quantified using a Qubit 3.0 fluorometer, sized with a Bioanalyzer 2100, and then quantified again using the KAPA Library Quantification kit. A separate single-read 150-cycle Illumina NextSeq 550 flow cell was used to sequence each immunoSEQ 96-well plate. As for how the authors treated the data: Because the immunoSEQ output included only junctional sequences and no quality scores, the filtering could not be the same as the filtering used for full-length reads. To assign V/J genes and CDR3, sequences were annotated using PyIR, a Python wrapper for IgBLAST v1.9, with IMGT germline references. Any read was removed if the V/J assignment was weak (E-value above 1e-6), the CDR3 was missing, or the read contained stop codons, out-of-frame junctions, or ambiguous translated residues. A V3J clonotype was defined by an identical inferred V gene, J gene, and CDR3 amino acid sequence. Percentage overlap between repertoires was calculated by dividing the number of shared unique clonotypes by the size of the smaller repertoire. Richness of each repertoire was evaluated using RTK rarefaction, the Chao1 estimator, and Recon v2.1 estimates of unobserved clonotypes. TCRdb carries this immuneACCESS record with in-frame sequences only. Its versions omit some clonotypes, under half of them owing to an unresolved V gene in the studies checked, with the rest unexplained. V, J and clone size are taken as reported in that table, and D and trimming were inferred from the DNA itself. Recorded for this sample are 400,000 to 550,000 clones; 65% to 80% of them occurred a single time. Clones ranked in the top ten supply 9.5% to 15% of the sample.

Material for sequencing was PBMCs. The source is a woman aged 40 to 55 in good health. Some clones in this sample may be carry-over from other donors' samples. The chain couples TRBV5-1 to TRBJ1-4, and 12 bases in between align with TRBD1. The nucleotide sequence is TGCGCCAGCAGCCCCGGGACAGGGGGCGAAAAACTGTTTTTT. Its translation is CASSPGTGGEKLFF.